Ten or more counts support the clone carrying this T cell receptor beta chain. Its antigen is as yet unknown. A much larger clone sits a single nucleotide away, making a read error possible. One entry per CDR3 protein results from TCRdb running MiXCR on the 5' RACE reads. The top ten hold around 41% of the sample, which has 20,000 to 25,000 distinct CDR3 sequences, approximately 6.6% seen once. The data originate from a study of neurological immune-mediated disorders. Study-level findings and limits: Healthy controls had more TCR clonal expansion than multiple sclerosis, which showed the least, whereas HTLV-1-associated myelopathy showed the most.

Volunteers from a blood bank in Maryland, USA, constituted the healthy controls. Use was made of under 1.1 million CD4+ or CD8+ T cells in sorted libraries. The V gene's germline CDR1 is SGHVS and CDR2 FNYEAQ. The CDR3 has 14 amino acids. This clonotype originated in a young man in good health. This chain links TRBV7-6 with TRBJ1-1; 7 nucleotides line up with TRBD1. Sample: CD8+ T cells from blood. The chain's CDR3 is CVSSSRGLGTEAFF. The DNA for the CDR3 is TGTGTCAGCAGCTCAAGGGGGCTTGGCACTGAAGCTTTCTTT.